Described below is a single T cell receptor beta chain sequence and its context. Its specificity is unknown. Positively selected for CCR7, the CD45RO-negative cells used as naive CD8 cells excluded terminally differentiated effector memory CD45RA+ cells. Donors were healthy HIV-negative adults without recent acute infections or vaccinations. The data derive from a study of shared clonotypes between healthy human individuals. Per the original data handling: From ImmunoSEQ came sequences covering only the junction and carrying no quality scores, so filtering differed. Clones were sequenced by immunoSEQ multiplex PCR, and TCRdb holds only the in-frame ones, with some missing. V, J and clone size derive from that table, while D and trimming were established from the DNA sequence. The data show roughly 2.1 million clones, more than 85% seen once. Study results and caveats: In general, naive subsets displayed greater estimated richness than memory subsets did.

The source is a man aged 18 to 30 in good health. Some clones in this sample may be carry-over from other donors' samples. The sequenced sample was naive CD8+ T cells from PBMCs.

The CDR3: CASSSQASGIHSYEQYF. In nucleotides, the CDR3 is TGTGCCAGCAGCTCCCAAGCTAGCGGGATCCACTCCTACGAGCAGTACTTC. J is TRBJ2-7 and V is TRBV13; 9 bases align to TRBD2. The germline gives CDR1 PRHDT, CDR2 FYEKMQ (reference sequence). V shed 4 bases and J 0 bases; nucleotides not matched to a gene: 10. This CDR3 has 17 residues.